Shown below are 5 T cell receptor beta chains from a single sample sequenced in a study of T cell repertoires in cytomegalovirus infection. Using its own MiXCR run on the reads, TCRdb lists one record per CDR3 protein. The sample has 550,000 to 850,000 distinct CDR3 sequences; roughly a third are singletons. No antigen is known for these receptors. Sequenced material: cultured PBMCs, taken from culture after CMV antigen stimulation. The source is a human donor in good health (CMV status not recorded). Some clones in this sample may be carry-over from other donors' samples.

The chain uses TRBV2 and TRBJ1-1; 8 nucleotides match TRBD1. Germline CDR1 and CDR2: SNHLY and FYNNEI. CDR3 length: 13 amino acids. Germline trimming cut 8 bases from V and 4 bases from J; bases unmatched to any gene: 6. The CDR3 loop is CASHRTGSTEAFF. The DNA of the CDR3 is TGTGCCAGCCATCGGACAGGGAGCACTGAAGCTTTCTTT.

The chain carries TRBV5-4 and TRBJ2-6; TRBD2 matches at 11 bases. The CDR3 runs 18 residues. The trim removed 0 bases at V and 0 bases at J, leaving 2 bases unmatched. Per the germline V gene, CDR1 is SGHNT and CDR2 is YYREEE (reference sequence). The CDR3 DNA follows: TGTGCCAGCAGCTTGGGACTAGCGGGGTTCTCTGGGGCCAACGTCCTGACTTTC. It codes for CASSLGLAGFSGANVLTF.

V gene TRBV20-1 combines with J gene TRBJ1-2; D possibly corresponds to TRBD1 (6 bases). Trimming pared 4 bases from V and 0 bases from J, leaving 12 bases between. In germline, CDR1 is DFQATT, CDR2 SNEGSKA (reference sequence). The CDR3 consists of 14 residues. The CDR3 DNA reads TGCAGTGCTATACCAGGGGACGCTAACTATGGCTACACCTTC. This gives the protein CSAIPGDANYGYTF.

The chain carries TRBV7-9 and TRBJ2-3; D is perhaps TRBD1 (5 bases). V lost 4 bases and J 2 bases, leaving 13 bases between the germline ends. CDR1 is SEHNR and CDR2 is FQNEAQ in the germline V gene (reference sequence). The CDR3 has 15 amino acids. The CDR3 loop is CASSWSTVSTDTQYF. The CDR3 nucleotides read TGTGCCAGCAGCTGGTCGACAGTTTCCACAGATACGCAGTATTTT.

The rearrangement links TRBV9 to TRBJ1-2, with D unclear. This CDR3 has 14 amino acids. Trimming took 3 bases from V and 8 from J, leaving 17 bases between them. CDR1 SGDLS and CDR2 YYNGEE come from the germline V gene. CDR3 protein: CASSAPDGLWGYTF. The DNA for the CDR3 is TGTGCCAGCAGCGCCCCGGACGGGTTATGGGGCTACACCTTC.